This T cell receptor (beta chain) was captured by sequencing in a study of identical twins. TCRdb used MiXCR to reprocess the 5' RACE reads, holding one entry per CDR3 protein. The sample contains 570,000 or so distinct CDR3 sequences, 9.6% of which appear only once. The CDR3 contains 17 residues. V lost 4 bases to trimming and J lost 1 base; unmatched junction nucleotides: 10. Germline CDR1 MDHEN, CDR2 SYDVKM. These data also formed part of another study, on yellow fever vaccine responses in identical twins.

This clonotype was obtained from a young woman in good health. The V and J genes are TRBV28 and TRBJ2-4, with TRBD1 matching 7 bases. Sequencing input: PBMCs. DNA of the CDR3: TGTGCCAGCAGTTCAAACCACAGGGGAACCGCCAAAAACATTCAGTACTTC. This translates into CASSSNHRGTAKNIQYF.